One and the same sample provided the 8 T cell receptor beta chains below, sequenced in a study of T cell responses to AZD1222 COVID-19 vaccine. The table came from immunoSEQ multiplex PCR; TCRdb's copy has only in-frame clones and leaves some out. The sample yields 100,000 or so clones, less than 95% seen once. This material consisted of peripheral blood, taken on day 0 of AZD1222 vaccination. The receptors shown here come from an adult in good health.

The sample holds one count of this clone. This chain joins TRBV5-1 and TRBJ2-2, with D unclear. V was shortened by 7 bases and J by 2 bases, with 12 bases between the two germline ends. CDR1 is SGHRS, CDR2 YFSETQ, per germline. This CDR3 comprises 14 residues. For the CDR3, the DNA is TGCGCCAGCTCGACCCTAACCAACACCGGGGAGCTGTTTTTT. Encoded protein: CASSTLTNTGELFF.

The chain combines TRBV27 with TRBJ1-2, with unresolved D. CDR3 length equals 13 residues. Germline-derived CDR1 and CDR2 are MNHEY and SMNVEV (reference sequence). V lost 3 bases to trimming and J lost 4 bases, with 9 bases between them. The DNA for the CDR3 is TGTGCCAGCAGTTTTGGGTTGAGCTATGGCTACACCTTC. Translation: CASSFGLSYGYTF.

The chain couples TRBV28 to TRBJ1-2, with 9 bases identical to TRBD1. Trimming removed 6 bases from V and 4 bases from J; junction bases left unmatched: 12. Germline V CDR1 and CDR2: MDHEN, SYDVKM. This CDR3 contains 16 residues. CDR3 DNA: TGTGCCAGCAGGGGATACGGGGACAGGGCTGGCTATGGCTACACCTTC. It specifies CASRGYGDRAGYGYTF.

The genes are TRBV10-3 and TRBJ2-1; the D gene is possibly TRBD2 (5 bases). The CDR3 runs 16 residues. Trimming took 0 bases from V and 5 from J, leaving 14 bases between them. The germline V gene encodes CDR1 ENHRY and CDR2 SYGVKD. CDR3 in amino acids: CAISESRTSSNNEQFF. The CDR3 region has the DNA TGTGCCATCAGTGAGTCCAGGACTTCGTCGAACAATGAGCAGTTCTTC.

The chain links TRBV19 to TRBJ1-2, with D unclear. This CDR3 region has 13 residues. In germline, CDR1 is LNHDA, CDR2 SQIVND (reference sequence). Trimming took off 5 bases at V and 5 bases at J, with 12 bases between the two ends. CDR3 in amino acids: CASSYTPEYGYTF. The CDR3 DNA reads TGTGCCAGTAGTTATACTCCCGAGTATGGCTACACCTTC.

This clone was observed once. This chain joins TRBV11-2 and TRBJ2-5; unclear D gene. This CDR3 spans 16 amino acids. The V end lost 4 bases, the J end lost 5 bases, and 20 bases lay between the germline ends. The germline gives CDR1 SGHAT, CDR2 FQNNGV. The CDR3 is CASSSHSVGSYETQYF. For the CDR3, the DNA is TGTGCCAGCAGCTCACACTCGGTGGGTAGCTATGAGACCCAGTACTTC.

This chain uses TRBV5-1 with TRBJ1-1, with D possibly matching TRBD1 (6 bases). Trimming took off 9 bases at V and 0 bases at J, with 12 bases between the two ends. CDR3 length: 13 amino acids. CDR1 is SGHRS and CDR2 is YFSETQ in the germline V gene. CDR3 in amino acids: CATSTGLNTEAFF. CDR3 coding DNA: TGCGCCACCTCGACAGGCTTGAACACTGAAGCTTTCTTT.

This clone was seen once. The V and J genes are TRBV11-2 and TRBJ2-1; 10 bases are shared with TRBD2. Germline CDR1 SGHAT, CDR2 FQNNGV. Trimming at V came to 1 base and at J to 0 bases, leaving 6 bases not matched to a gene. This CDR3 contains 18 residues. CDR3 sequence: CASSLVRLAGVSYNEQFF. The DNA for the CDR3 is TGTGCCAGCAGCTTAGTACGTCTAGCGGGGGTCTCCTACAATGAGCAGTTCTTC.